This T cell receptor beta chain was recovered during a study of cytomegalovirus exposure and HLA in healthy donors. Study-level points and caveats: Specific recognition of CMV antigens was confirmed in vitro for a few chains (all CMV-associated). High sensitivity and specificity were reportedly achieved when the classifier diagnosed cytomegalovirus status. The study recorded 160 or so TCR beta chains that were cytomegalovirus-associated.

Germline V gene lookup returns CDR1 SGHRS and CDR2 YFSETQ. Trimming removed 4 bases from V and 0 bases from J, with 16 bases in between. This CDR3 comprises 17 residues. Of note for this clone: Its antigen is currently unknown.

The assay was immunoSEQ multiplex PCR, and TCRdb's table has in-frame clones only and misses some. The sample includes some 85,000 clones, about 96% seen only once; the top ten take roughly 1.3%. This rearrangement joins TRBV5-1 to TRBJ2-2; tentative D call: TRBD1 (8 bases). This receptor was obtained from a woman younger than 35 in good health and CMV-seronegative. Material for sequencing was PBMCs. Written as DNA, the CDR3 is TGCGCCAGCAGCCCGCACAGGGGGGGGGCGAACACCGGGGAGCTGTTTTTT. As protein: CASSPHRGGANTGELFF.